A selection of T cell receptor beta chains follows, all from one sample in a study of blood T cells in healthy people across ages. In TCRdb, the 5' RACE reads were re-called with MiXCR into one record per CDR3 protein. The sample yields about 1.6 million distinct CDR3 sequences, 30% to 35% seen once. Sequences were obtained from blood. These receptors originate from a woman aged 30 to 39 in good health. CDR3s include the opening cysteine and the closing phenylalanine or tryptophan. D genes are given only for firm matches. Where a row states a size, it is once, few, many or the class of an expanded clone; other rows omit it.

11	.	TRBV19	TRBD1	TRBJ1-5	TGTGCCTCAGGGGGCGGTCAGCCCCAGCATTTT	CASGGGQPQHF
14	many	TRBV29-1	.	TRBJ2-1	TGCAGCGTTGACGAAGGTAGGGGTGGGCATGAGCAGTTCTTC	CSVDEGRGGHEQFF
13	.	TRBV12-3/TRBV12-4	.	TRBJ2-3	TGTGCCAGCTTCGACTCCCCCACAGATACGCAGTATTTT	CASFDSPTDTQYF
17	.	TRBV6-5	TRBD1	TRBJ2-3	TGTGCCAGCAGTTACTCGGGACAGGGGAGGGGAACAGATACGCAGTATTTT	CASSYSGQGRGTDTQYF
11	.	TRBV7-9	.	TRBJ2-7	TGTGCCGCCGGTCAGTCCTACGAGCAGTACTTC	CAAGQSYEQYF
13	few	TRBV5-8	.	TRBJ1-5	TGTGCCTCAGGGACCGGTAGCAATCAGCCCCAGCATTTT	CASGTGSNQPQHF
18	.	TRBV7-2	.	TRBJ2-1	TGTGCCAGCAGCTTATTAATTCCGCTCGATCTATCCTACAATGAGCAGTTCTTC	CASSLLIPLDLSYNEQFF
14	.	TRBV2	.	TRBJ1-1	TGTGCCAGCAGTGAAGCCAGGGTTGGCACTGAAGCTTTCTTT	CASSEARVGTEAFF
12	.	TRBV3-1	TRBD2	TRBJ2-7	TGTGCGGCCGGGACTAGTACCTACGAGCAGTACTTC	CAAGTSTYEQYF
15	.	TRBV30	.	TRBJ2-7	TGTGCCTGGGAGCCCGGGCAGGGTATGTCCTACGAGCAGTACTTC	CAWEPGQGMSYEQYF
18	.	TRBV3-1	TRBD2	TRBJ2-7	TGTGCCAGCAGCCAAGGACTAGCGGGAAGTGGTATGTTCTACGAGCAGTACTTC	CASSQGLAGSGMFYEQYF
14	many	TRBV5-1	TRBD2	TRBJ2-3	TGTGCCAGCAGTCCCAGCGGGAGGGGGGATACGCAGTATTTT	CASSPSGRGDTQYF
13	.	TRBV20-1	.	TRBJ2-5	TGCAGTGCTAGAGGGGAGGTAGTGGAGACCCAGTACTTC	CSARGEVVETQYF
16	.	TRBV20-1	TRBD2	TRBJ2-5	TGCAGTGCTAGGGCCGGGACTAGTCGTAGGTTGGAGACCCAGTACTTC	CSARAGTSRRLETQYF
13	.	TRBV12-3/TRBV12-4	TRBD1	TRBJ1-5	TGTGCCAGCAGACGGACAGGGGATCAGCCCCAGCATTTT	CASRRTGDQPQHF
17	.	TRBV4-1	TRBD1	TRBJ2-7	TGCGCCAGCAGCCAAGATCAGAGGACAGGGGACGCAGGCGAGCAGTACTTC	CASSQDQRTGDAGEQYF
16	many	TRBV27	TRBD2	TRBJ2-7	TGTGCCAGCAGTTCAAGGCCAACTAGCGGGGGGGCCGAGCAGTACTTC	CASSSRPTSGGAEQYF
15	.	TRBV20-1	TRBD2	TRBJ2-5	TGCAGTGCTAGAAGACTAGCGGGAGATTTCGAGACCCAGTACTTC	CSARRLAGDFETQYF
16	.	TRBV4-1	.	TRBJ2-7	TGCGCCGGCAGCCAAGGGGGAGGAGTTTATCCGTACGAGCAGTACTTC	CAGSQGGGVYPYEQYF
16	.	TRBV5-1	TRBD2	TRBJ2-3	TGCGCCAGCAGCTTGGAAGGTAGCGGGGGGTCGGATACGCAGTATTTT	CASSLEGSGGSDTQYF
13	few	TRBV10-2	TRBD1	TRBJ2-7	TGCGCCAGCAGCAACACAGGGGGCTACGAGCAGTACTTC	CASSNTGGYEQYF
15	.	TRBV4-1	TRBD2	TRBJ2-7	TGCGCCAGCAGCATCGCCGGTACTAGCGGGTACGAGCAGTACTTC	CASSIAGTSGYEQYF
18	.	TRBV5-1	.	TRBJ2-3	TGCGCCAGCAGCGCGCCCGGGGCAGGGGACACCTACACAGATACGCAGTATTTT	CASSAPGAGDTYTDTQYF
19	.	TRBV28	TRBD1	TRBJ2-1	TGTGCCAGCAGTGTCCGGGACAGGGGGCTAGCGGGCTCCTACAATGAGCAGTTCTTC	CASSVRDRGLAGSYNEQFF
14	.	TRBV20-1	TRBD2	TRBJ2-1	TGCAGTGCGCTAGCGGGAGGGCCGGACAATGAGCAGTTCTTC	CSALAGGPDNEQFF
13	.	TRBV6-5	.	TRBJ2-7	TGTGCCAGCAGTTTCGGGGTAAAGTACGAGCAGTACTTC	CASSFGVKYEQYF
13	.	TRBV6-5	.	TRBJ2-4	TGTGCCAGCAGTTACTCGAGAGGGGATGGGCAGTACTTC	CASSYSRGDGQYF
16	.	TRBV6-1	.	TRBJ2-1	TGTGCCAGCAGTGAAGCTGCCGGGTTTTCCTACAATGACCAGTTCTTC	CASSEAAGFSYNDQFF
20	.	TRBV6-2/TRBV6-3	TRBD1	TRBJ2-2	TGTGCCAGCAGTTTTCCGGACCCGGGACAGGGCGCTACGAATACCGGGGAGCTGTTTTTT	CASSFPDPGQGATNTGELFF
17	.	TRBV7-2	.	TRBJ2-7	TGTGCCAGCAGCTTAGAGCCCCTCGCGGCCCTCCGGCCCGAGCAGTACTTC	CASSLEPLAALRPEQYF
14	few	TRBV5-6	.	TRBJ1-4	TGTGCCAGCAGCTCGGCCCGAACTAATGAAAAACTGTTTTTT	CASSSARTNEKLFF
13	many	TRBV9	TRBD1	TRBJ2-3	TGCGCCAGCAGCGGTACAGGGGTAGATACGCAGTATTTT	CASSGTGVDTQYF
15	few	TRBV5-1	.	TRBJ2-1	TGCGCCAGCAGCTTGGAAGGGGTTCCCTACAATGAGCAGTTCTTC	CASSLEGVPYNEQFF
16	.	TRBV12-3/TRBV12-4	TRBD2	TRBJ2-3	TGTGCCAGCAGTTTGATCGGCGGGGGGGAAACAGATACGCAGTATTTT	CASSLIGGGETDTQYF
15	.	TRBV9	.	TRBJ1-1	TGTGCCAGCAGTGAAGGCCCCGGGAGGGACACTGAAGCTTTCTTT	CASSEGPGRDTEAFF
16	few	TRBV4-1	TRBD1	TRBJ2-7	TGCGCCAGCAGCCAAAATCCGGGACAGGGAATTTCCGAGCAGTACTTC	CASSQNPGQGISEQYF
15	few	TRBV3-1	.	TRBJ1-2	TGTGCCAGCAGCCAAGAAAGATGGAGCTGGGATGGCTACACCTTC	CASSQERWSWDGYTF
16	.	TRBV7-9	.	TRBJ2-2	TGTGCCAGCAGCTTCGCGAGACCCCGGAACACCGGGGAGCTGTTTTTT	CASSFARPRNTGELFF
14	.	TRBV20-1	.	TRBJ2-7	TGCAGTGCTAGGGAGCGGGCTAAATGGGGGGAGCAGTACTTC	CSARERAKWGEQYF
19	.	TRBV7-9	TRBD2	TRBJ2-2	TGTGCCAGCAGCTTACGCCTGCGGGGACTAGCGGCGAACACCGGGGAGCTGTTTTTT	CASSLRLRGLAANTGELFF
13	.	TRBV12-3/TRBV12-4	.	TRBJ2-2	TGTGCCAGCAGTTTAGGAGCGGGCGGGGAGCTGTTTTTT	CASSLGAGGELFF
16	.	TRBV4-2	.	TRBJ2-2	TGTGCCAGCAGCCAAGAGGGCGGGACGAACACCGGGGAGCTGTTTTTT	CASSQEGGTNTGELFF
16	few	TRBV7-9	.	TRBJ1-2	TGTGCCAGCAGCTTAGGCGGACCGGGAATCGGCTATGGCTACACCTTC	CASSLGGPGIGYGYTF